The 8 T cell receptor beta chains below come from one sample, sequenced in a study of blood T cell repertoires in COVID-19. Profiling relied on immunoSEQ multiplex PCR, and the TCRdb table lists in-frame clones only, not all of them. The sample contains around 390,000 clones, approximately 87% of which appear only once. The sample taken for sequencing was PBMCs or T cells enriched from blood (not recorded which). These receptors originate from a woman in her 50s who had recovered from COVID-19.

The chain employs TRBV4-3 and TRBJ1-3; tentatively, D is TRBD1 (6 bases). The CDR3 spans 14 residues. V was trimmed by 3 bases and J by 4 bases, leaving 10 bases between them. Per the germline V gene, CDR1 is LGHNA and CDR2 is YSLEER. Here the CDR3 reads CASSQRGSGNTIYF. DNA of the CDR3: TGCGCCAGCAGCCAGAGGGGGTCAGGAAACACCATATATTTT.

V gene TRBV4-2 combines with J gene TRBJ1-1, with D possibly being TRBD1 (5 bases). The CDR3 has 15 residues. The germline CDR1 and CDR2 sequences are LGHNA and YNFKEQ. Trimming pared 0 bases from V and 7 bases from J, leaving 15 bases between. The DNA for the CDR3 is TGTGCCAGCAGCCAAGATTCAGGGCTCTCGAGTGAAGCTTTCTTT. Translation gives CASSQDSGLSSEAFF.

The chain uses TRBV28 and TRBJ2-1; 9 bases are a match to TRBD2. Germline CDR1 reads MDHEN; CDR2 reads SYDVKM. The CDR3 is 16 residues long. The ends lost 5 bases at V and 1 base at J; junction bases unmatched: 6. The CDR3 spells CASSHAGGQSYNEQFF. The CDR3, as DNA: TGTGCCAGCAGTCACGCGGGGGGGCAATCCTACAATGAGCAGTTCTTC.

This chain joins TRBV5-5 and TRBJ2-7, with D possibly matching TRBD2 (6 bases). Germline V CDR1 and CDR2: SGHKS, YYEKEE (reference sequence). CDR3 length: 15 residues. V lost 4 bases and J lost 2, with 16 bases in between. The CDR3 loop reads CASSPPAGITYEQYF. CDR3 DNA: TGTGCCAGCAGCCCCCCGGCGGGGATTACCTACGAGCAGTACTTC.

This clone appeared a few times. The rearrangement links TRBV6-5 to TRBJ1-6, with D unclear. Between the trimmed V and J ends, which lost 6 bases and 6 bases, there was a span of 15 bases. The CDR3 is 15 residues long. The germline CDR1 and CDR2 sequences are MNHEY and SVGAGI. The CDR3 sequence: CASRPGGRTNSPLHF. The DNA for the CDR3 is TGTGCCAGCAGGCCTGGCGGCAGAACTAATTCACCCCTCCACTTT.

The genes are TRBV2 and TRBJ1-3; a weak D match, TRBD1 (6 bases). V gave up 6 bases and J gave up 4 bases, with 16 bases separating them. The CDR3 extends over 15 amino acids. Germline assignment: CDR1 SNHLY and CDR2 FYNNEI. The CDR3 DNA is TGTGCCAGCAGCCAGCAGGGACAAGCGGGAAACACCATATATTTT. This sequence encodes CASSQQGQAGNTIYF.

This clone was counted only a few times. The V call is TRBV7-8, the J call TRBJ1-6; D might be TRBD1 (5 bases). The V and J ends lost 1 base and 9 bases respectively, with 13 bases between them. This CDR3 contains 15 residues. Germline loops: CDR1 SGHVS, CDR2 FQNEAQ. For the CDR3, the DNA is TGTGCCAGCAGCTTAGTAGGGCAGGGAGGTTCACCCCTCCACTTT. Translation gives CASSLVGQGGSPLHF.

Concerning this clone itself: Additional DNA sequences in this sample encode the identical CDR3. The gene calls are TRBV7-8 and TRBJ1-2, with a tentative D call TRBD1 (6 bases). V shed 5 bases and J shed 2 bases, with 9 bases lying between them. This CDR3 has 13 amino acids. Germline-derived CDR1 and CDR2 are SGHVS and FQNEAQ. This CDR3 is CASSRDRNYGYTF. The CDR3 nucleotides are TGTGCCAGCAGCCGTGACAGGAACTATGGCTACACCTTC.